The rows below give T cell receptor beta chains drawn from one sample of a study of blood T cell repertoires in COVID-19. This table comes from immunoSEQ multiplex PCR, and its TCRdb copy is limited to in-frame clones, with some not included. The sample carries some 490,000 clones, around 85% recorded once. Material for sequencing was peripheral blood. The receptors shown here come from a human donor in a cohort sampled during active COVID-19. Both conserved end residues are part of each CDR3. A D gene is named only where the DNA matches it firmly. Only some rows state a clone size, as once, few, many or a class for expanded clones.

v_gene: TRBV6-1
j_gene: TRBJ1-2
d_gene: TRBD1
abundance: .
CDR3aa: CASSEVTGGGYTF
CDR3nt: TGTGCCAGCAGTGAAGTGACAGGGGGAGGCTACACCTTC

v_gene: TRBV7-9
j_gene: TRBJ2-7
d_gene: .
abundance: once
CDR3aa: CASSLDWSEQYF
CDR3nt: TGTGCCAGCAGCTTAGATTGGAGCGAGCAGTACTTC

v_gene: TRBV5-1
j_gene: TRBJ2-1
d_gene: .
abundance: .
CDR3aa: CASSLVADSYNEQFF
CDR3nt: TGCGCCAGCAGCTTAGTAGCGGACTCCTACAATGAGCAGTTCTTC

v_gene: TRBV10-2
j_gene: TRBJ2-7
d_gene: .
abundance: .
CDR3aa: CASSESGRVYEQYF
CDR3nt: TGCGCCAGCAGTGAGTCGGGCAGAGTCTACGAGCAGTACTTC

v_gene: TRBV3-1/TRBV3-2
j_gene: TRBJ2-3
d_gene: TRBD2
abundance: .
CDR3aa: CASSRLADTDTQYF
CDR3nt: TGTGCCAGCAGCAGACTAGCGGACACAGATACGCAGTATTTT

v_gene: TRBV10-3
j_gene: TRBJ2-5
d_gene: TRBD2
abundance: once
CDR3aa: CAISGREASGQETQYF
CDR3nt: TGTGCCATCAGTGGGCGGGAAGCTAGCGGGCAAGAGACCCAGTACTTC

v_gene: TRBV3-1/TRBV3-2
j_gene: TRBJ1-4
d_gene: .
abundance: .
CDR3aa: CASSQDVVRATNEKLFF
CDR3nt: TGTGCCAGCAGCCAAGACGTTGTCAGGGCAACTAATGAAAAACTGTTTTTT

v_gene: TRBV3-1/TRBV3-2
j_gene: TRBJ1-4
d_gene: .
abundance: .
CDR3aa: CASSRAMLDSLNEKLFF
CDR3nt: TGTGCCAGCAGCCGAGCGATGCTCGACAGCCTAAATGAAAAACTGTTTTTT

v_gene: TRBV7-3
j_gene: TRBJ2-7
d_gene: .
abundance: .
CDR3aa: CASSLAAATSYEQYF
CDR3nt: TGTGCCAGCAGCTTAGCGGCGGCCACTTCCTACGAGCAGTACTTC

v_gene: TRBV4-1
j_gene: TRBJ2-6
d_gene: .
abundance: .
CDR3aa: CASSQVGGGANVLTF
CDR3nt: TGCGCCAGCAGCCAAGTAGGGGGTGGGGCCAACGTCCTGACTTTC

v_gene: TRBV7-6
j_gene: TRBJ1-1
d_gene: .
abundance: .
CDR3aa: CASSLGTPMNTEAFF
CDR3nt: TGTGCCAGCAGCCTCGGGACACCCATGAACACTGAAGCTTTCTTT

v_gene: TRBV5-4
j_gene: TRBJ2-2
d_gene: .
abundance: .
CDR3aa: CASTPLRTGELFF
CDR3nt: TGTGCCAGCACCCCTTTGCGCACCGGGGAGCTGTTTTTT

v_gene: TRBV11-2
j_gene: TRBJ2-7
d_gene: .
abundance: few
CDR3aa: CASSARRFSYEQYF
CDR3nt: TGTGCCAGCAGCGCTAGGCGGTTTTCCTACGAGCAGTACTTC

v_gene: TRBV10-3
j_gene: TRBJ1-6
d_gene: TRBD1
abundance: few
CDR3aa: CAISEGGQPNSPLHF
CDR3nt: TGTGCCATCAGTGAGGGGGGACAGCCGAATTCACCCCTCCACTTT

v_gene: TRBV3-1/TRBV3-2
j_gene: TRBJ1-1
d_gene: TRBD1
abundance: .
CDR3aa: CASSLRDRDNEAFF
CDR3nt: TGTGCCAGCAGCCTCCGGGACAGGGATAATGAAGCTTTCTTT

v_gene: TRBV30
j_gene: TRBJ1-1
d_gene: .
abundance: .
CDR3aa: CAWSLRGRNTEAFF
CDR3nt: TGTGCCTGGAGTTTGAGGGGGAGGAACACTGAAGCTTTCTTT

v_gene: TRBV29-1
j_gene: TRBJ2-7
d_gene: .
abundance: .
CDR3aa: CSVEGTPGSSYEQYF
CDR3nt: TGCAGCGTTGAAGGGACACCAGGCAGCTCCTACGAGCAGTACTTC

v_gene: TRBV11-2
j_gene: TRBJ2-5
d_gene: TRBD2
abundance: .
CDR3aa: CASSESPSGSFGTQYF
CDR3nt: TGTGCCAGCAGCGAGTCCCCTAGCGGGAGCTTTGGGACCCAGTACTTC

v_gene: TRBV30
j_gene: TRBJ1-6
d_gene: TRBD1
abundance: .
CDR3aa: CAWSSGTANSPLHF
CDR3nt: TGTGCCTGGAGTTCGGGGACAGCAAATTCACCCCTCCACTTT

v_gene: TRBV6-5
j_gene: TRBJ2-7
d_gene: TRBD2
abundance: .
CDR3aa: CASSQGLAGVYEQYF
CDR3nt: TGTGCCAGCAGCCAGGGACTAGCGGGCGTCTACGAGCAGTACTTC

v_gene: TRBV27
j_gene: TRBJ2-3
d_gene: TRBD2
abundance: .
CDR3aa: CASSLSTTGRSSGREQDTQYF
CDR3nt: TGTGCCAGCAGTTTATCGACTACCGGAAGGTCTAGCGGGAGGGAGCAAGATACGCAGTATTTT

v_gene: TRBV28
j_gene: TRBJ2-1
d_gene: .
abundance: once
CDR3aa: CASSLLSAGSYNEQFF
CDR3nt: TGTGCCAGCAGTCTCCTTAGTGCGGGCTCCTACAATGAGCAGTTCTTC

v_gene: TRBV24-1
j_gene: TRBJ2-3
d_gene: .
abundance: .
CDR3aa: CATSDRGSDTQYF
CDR3nt: TGTGCCACCAGTGACAGGGGTTCAGATACGCAGTATTTT

v_gene: TRBV30
j_gene: TRBJ1-2
d_gene: TRBD1
abundance: .
CDR3aa: CAWSEDRGNYGYTF
CDR3nt: TGTGCCTGGAGTGAAGACAGGGGAAACTATGGCTACACCTTC

v_gene: TRBV27
j_gene: TRBJ2-3
d_gene: .
abundance: .
CDR3aa: CASSRPTPSTDTQYF
CDR3nt: TGTGCCAGCAGCCGACCGACTCCTAGCACAGATACGCAGTATTTT

v_gene: TRBV15
j_gene: TRBJ1-3
d_gene: .
abundance: .
CDR3aa: CATSRDASSGNTIYF
CDR3nt: TGTGCCACCAGCAGAGATGCGAGCTCTGGAAACACCATATATTTT

v_gene: TRBV10-3
j_gene: TRBJ1-2
d_gene: TRBD1
abundance: once
CDR3aa: CATLGQGAYGYTF
CDR3nt: TGTGCCACTCTGGGACAGGGAGCCTATGGCTACACCTTC

v_gene: TRBV28
j_gene: TRBJ2-3
d_gene: .
abundance: .
CDR3aa: CASSLSQGRWRADTQYF
CDR3nt: TGTGCCAGCAGTTTGTCGCAGGGGCGATGGCGGGCAGATACGCAGTATTTT

v_gene: TRBV28
j_gene: TRBJ2-1
d_gene: .
abundance: .
CDR3aa: CASSFVGGSYNEQFF
CDR3nt: TGTGCCAGCAGTTTCGTGGGAGGCTCCTACAATGAGCAGTTCTTC

v_gene: TRBV5-1
j_gene: TRBJ2-5
d_gene: .
abundance: .
CDR3aa: CASSLGLAIYQETQYF
CDR3nt: TGCGCCAGCAGCTTAGGGCTAGCTATTTACCAAGAGACCCAGTACTTC

v_gene: TRBV7-8
j_gene: TRBJ1-5
d_gene: TRBD1
abundance: few
CDR3aa: CASSRTGGSQPQHF
CDR3nt: TGTGCCAGCAGCCGGACAGGGGGCTCTCAGCCCCAGCATTTT

v_gene: TRBV28
j_gene: TRBJ2-3
d_gene: TRBD2
abundance: .
CDR3aa: CASSFIAGDGADTQYF
CDR3nt: TGTGCCAGCAGTTTTATAGCGGGAGATGGCGCAGATACGCAGTATTTT

v_gene: TRBV6-5
j_gene: TRBJ2-3
d_gene: .
abundance: .
CDR3aa: CASSYQRTTDTQYF
CDR3nt: TGTGCCAGCAGTTACCAGCGGACCACAGATACGCAGTATTTT

v_gene: TRBV27
j_gene: TRBJ2-7
d_gene: TRBD2
abundance: .
CDR3aa: CASSLLDRTIAGGPSYEQYF
CDR3nt: TGTGCCAGCAGTTTATTAGACAGGACCATAGCGGGAGGCCCTTCCTACGAGCAGTACTTC

v_gene: TRBV11-1
j_gene: TRBJ1-2
d_gene: .
abundance: .
CDR3aa: CASSHDNNDRGYTF
CDR3nt: TGTGCCAGCAGTCATGACAACAACGACCGTGGCTACACCTTC

v_gene: TRBV30
j_gene: TRBJ1-2
d_gene: .
abundance: .
CDR3aa: CASLLAVGDGYTF
CDR3nt: TGTGCCTCCTTGCTTGCGGTCGGAGATGGCTACACCTTC

v_gene: TRBV11-1
j_gene: TRBJ2-2
d_gene: .
abundance: .
CDR3aa: CASSSGQNTGELFF
CDR3nt: TGTGCCAGCAGCTCGGGACAGAACACCGGGGAGCTGTTTTTT

v_gene: TRBV30
j_gene: TRBJ1-5
d_gene: .
abundance: few
CDR3aa: CAWSNRVGQPQHF
CDR3nt: TGTGCCTGGTCAAACAGGGTGGGTCAGCCCCAGCATTTT

v_gene: TRBV7-7
j_gene: TRBJ2-7
d_gene: .
abundance: .
CDR3aa: CASSLAGPTQGYEQYF
CDR3nt: TGTGCTAGCAGCTTAGCAGGCCCCACCCAGGGCTACGAGCAGTACTTC

v_gene: TRBV6-5
j_gene: TRBJ2-2
d_gene: .
abundance: .
CDR3aa: CASSYSIQVAAGELFF
CDR3nt: TGTGCCAGCAGTTACTCGATTCAGGTAGCGGCCGGGGAGCTGTTTTTT

v_gene: TRBV7-3
j_gene: TRBJ2-1
d_gene: TRBD2
abundance: .
CDR3aa: CASSLSGTSGGYNEQFF
CDR3nt: TGTGCCAGCAGCTTGTCCGGGACTAGCGGGGGCTACAATGAGCAGTTCTTC

v_gene: TRBV27
j_gene: TRBJ2-7
d_gene: TRBD2
abundance: .
CDR3aa: CASSFRTSVSYEQYF
CDR3nt: TGTGCCAGCAGTTTTCGGACTAGCGTCTCCTACGAGCAGTACTTC

v_gene: TRBV7-3
j_gene: TRBJ2-7
d_gene: .
abundance: .
CDR3aa: CASSSQGLEQYF
CDR3nt: TGTGCCAGCAGCTCGCAGGGCCTCGAGCAGTACTTC

v_gene: TRBV6-5
j_gene: TRBJ2-2
d_gene: .
abundance: .
CDR3aa: CASSRSPSLPGELFF
CDR3nt: TGTGCCAGCAGTCGGAGCCCATCCCTACCCGGGGAGCTGTTTTTT